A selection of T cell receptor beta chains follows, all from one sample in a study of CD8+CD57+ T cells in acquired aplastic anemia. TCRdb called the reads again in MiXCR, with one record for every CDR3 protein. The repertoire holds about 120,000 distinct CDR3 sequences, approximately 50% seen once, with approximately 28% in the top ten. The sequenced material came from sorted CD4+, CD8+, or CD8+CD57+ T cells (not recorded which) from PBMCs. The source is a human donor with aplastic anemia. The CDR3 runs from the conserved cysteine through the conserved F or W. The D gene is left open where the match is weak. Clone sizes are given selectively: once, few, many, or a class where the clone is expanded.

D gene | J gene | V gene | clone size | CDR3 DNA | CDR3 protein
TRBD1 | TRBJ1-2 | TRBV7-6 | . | TGTGCCAGCAGTCAGGGGGGGCGGGATGGCTACACCTTC | CASSQGGRDGYTF
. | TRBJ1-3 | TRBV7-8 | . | TGTGCCAGCAGCTTAGTCGTCGCAGGGGACTCTGGAAACACCATATATTTT | CASSLVVAGDSGNTIYF
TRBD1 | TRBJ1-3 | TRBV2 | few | TGTGCCAGCAGAGACAGGGGGAACACCATATATTTT | CASRDRGNTIYF
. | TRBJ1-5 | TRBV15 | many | TGTGCCACCAGCAGCCCCCAGGGAAATCAGCCCCAGCATTTT | CATSSPQGNQPQHF
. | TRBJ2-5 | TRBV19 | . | TGTGCCAGTAGTAGAGGGGAAGGGGCCCAGTACTTC | CASSRGEGAQYF
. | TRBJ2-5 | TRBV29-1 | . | TGCAGCGTTGAAGATCGTCGAGGGCGGCCGTTTGGGACCCAGTACTTC | CSVEDRRGRPFGTQYF
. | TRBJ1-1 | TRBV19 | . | TGTGCCTGTAACCGGGGGGCGGACACTGAAGCTTTCTTT | CACNRGADTEAFF
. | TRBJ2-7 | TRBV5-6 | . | TGTGCCAGCAGCTTAGAGGGTAGGGGCGAGCAGTACTTC | CASSLEGRGEQYF
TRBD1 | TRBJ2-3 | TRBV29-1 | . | TGCAGCGTTGAGACAGGGCTGGGCACAGATACGCAGTATTTT | CSVETGLGTDTQYF
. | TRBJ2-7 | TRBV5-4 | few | TGTGCCAGCAACCAAATGGGGGATTACGAGCAGTACTTC | CASNQMGDYEQYF
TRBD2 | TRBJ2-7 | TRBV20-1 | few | TGCAGTGCTAGTCCCGCTAGCGGGAGGGCGAACGAGCAGTACTTC | CSASPASGRANEQYF
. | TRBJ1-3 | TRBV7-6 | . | TGTGCCAGCAGCTTGGCTGGGAACACCATATATTTT | CASSLAGNTIYF
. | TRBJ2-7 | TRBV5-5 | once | TGTGCCAGCAGCTTTGGCCGCTCCTACGAGCAGTACTTC | CASSFGRSYEQYF
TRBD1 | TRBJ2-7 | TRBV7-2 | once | TGTGCCAGCAGCCCATGGACAGGGGAGGATTACGAACAGTACTTC | CASSPWTGEDYEQYF
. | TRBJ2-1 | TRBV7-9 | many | TGTGCCAGCAGTCCCGGACATCCTTATGAGCAGTTCTTC | CASSPGHPYEQFF
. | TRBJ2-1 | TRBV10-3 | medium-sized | TGTGCCATCAGTGTTGCGTTAAATGAGCAGTTCTTC | CAISVALNEQFF
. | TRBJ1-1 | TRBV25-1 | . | TGTGCCAGCAGTGATGGGGCCGGGGTTGCTTTCTTT | CASSDGAGVAFF
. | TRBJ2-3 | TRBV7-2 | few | TGTGCCAGCAGCGACAATACGCAGTATTTT | CASSDNTQYF
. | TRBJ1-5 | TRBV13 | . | TGTGCCAGCAGCCCCAAGGGTCTAAATCAGCCCCAGCATTTT | CASSPKGLNQPQHF
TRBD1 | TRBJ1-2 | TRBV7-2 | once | TGTGCCAGCAGCCCGGACAGGGTTGTAAATGGCTACACCTTC | CASSPDRVVNGYTF
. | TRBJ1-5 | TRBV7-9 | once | TGTGCCAGCAGCTCCTCTTACAATCAGCCCCAGCATTTT | CASSSSYNQPQHF
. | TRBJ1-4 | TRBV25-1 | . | TGTGCCAGCAGCGGGACATTACTTAGGACAACTAATGAAAAACTGTTTTTT | CASSGTLLRTTNEKLFF
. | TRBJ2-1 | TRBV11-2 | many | TGTGCCAGCACCTCGTACAATGAGCAGTTCTTC | CASTSYNEQFF
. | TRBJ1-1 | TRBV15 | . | TGTGCCACCAGCAGAGTCGGGTGGTTCGGAATGAGCACTGAAGCTTTCTTT | CATSRVGWFGMSTEAFF
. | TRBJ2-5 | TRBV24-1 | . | TGTGCCACCAGTGACCGTTTACAGACCCAGTACTTC | CATSDRLQTQYF
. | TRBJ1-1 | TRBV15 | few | TGTGCCACCAGCAGGGATCACAAGGTGGGCACTGAAGCTTTCTTT | CATSRDHKVGTEAFF
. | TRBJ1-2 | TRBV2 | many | TGTGCCAGCAGTGAAAGGAGGACACTCTATGGCTACACCTTC | CASSERRTLYGYTF
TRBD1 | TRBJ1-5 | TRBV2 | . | TGTGCCAGCAGTATAGACAGGGACAATCAGCCCCAGCATTTT | CASSIDRDNQPQHF
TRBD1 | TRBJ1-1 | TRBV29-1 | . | TGCAGCGTGGGACAGGGTGGCACTGAAGCTTTCTTT | CSVGQGGTEAFF
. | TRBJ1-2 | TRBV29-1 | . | TGCAGCGTTTCCGGGCGGGGGGCGGCTGGCTACACCTTC | CSVSGRGAAGYTF
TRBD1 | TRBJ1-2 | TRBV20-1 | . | TGCAGTGCTAGCGGGACAGGGGGCTATGGCTACACCTTC | CSASGTGGYGYTF
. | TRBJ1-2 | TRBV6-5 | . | TGTGCCAGCAGTTACTCCCCGTCCTATGGCTACACCTTC | CASSYSPSYGYTF
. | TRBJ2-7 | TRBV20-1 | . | TGCAGTGCTAGAGCAGGGAACTACGAGCAGTACTTC | CSARAGNYEQYF
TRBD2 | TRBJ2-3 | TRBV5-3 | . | TGTGCCAGCAGTGAACTAGCGGTGACGGATTTT | CASSELAVTDF
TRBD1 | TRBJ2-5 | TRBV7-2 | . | TGTGCCAGCAGCCTGCCGACAGGGGGGTCGGACGAGACCCAGTACTTC | CASSLPTGGSDETQYF
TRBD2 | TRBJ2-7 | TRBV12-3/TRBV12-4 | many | TGTGCCAGCAGCCCGGGACTAGCACGCTACGAGCAGTACTTC | CASSPGLARYEQYF
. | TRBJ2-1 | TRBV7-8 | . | TGTGCCAGCAGTCAGGACAGCGCCTACAATGAGCAGTTCTTC | CASSQDSAYNEQFF
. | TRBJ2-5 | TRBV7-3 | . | TGCGCCAGCAGCGCTCGGGGGGCGGAGACCCAGTACTTC | CASSARGAETQYF